The entry below gives a single T cell receptor beta chain sequence along with its context. Sequenced by immunoSEQ multiplex PCR; TCRdb stores in-frame clones only, minus some. This sample has approximately 290,000 clones, with 80% to 95% found just once. CDR1 SGHNT and CDR2 YYREEE come from the germline V gene (reference sequence). CDR3 length: 14 residues. The V gene end was trimmed by 4 bases and the J gene end by 8 bases; junction bases not matched to a gene: 8. The sample comes from a study of blood T cell repertoires in COVID-19. Study-wide background: Whether acute or convalescent, the COVID-19 samples came from the United States, Italy and Spain.

The rearrangement links TRBV5-4 to TRBJ1-1; 10 bases fit TRBD1. The clonotype comes from a woman aged 25 to 39 who had recovered from COVID-19. Sample: PBMCs or T cells enriched from blood (not recorded which). The DNA for the CDR3 is TGTGCCAGCAGCCCCCGGGACAGGGGTTCCGAAGCTTTCTTT. This codes for CASSPRDRGSEAFF.